Following are 31 T cell receptor beta chains from one sample sequenced in a study of neurological immune-mediated disorders. Sample time point: technical triplicate 2. TCRdb analysed the 5' RACE reads with MiXCR anew, one entry per CDR3 protein. The table lists about 59,000 distinct CDR3 sequences, less than 25% of them singletons. Sequences were obtained from PBMCs. Receptor source: a man in his sixties with HTLV-1-associated myelopathy (HAM/TSP).

This clonotype was seen at least ten times. The chain is built from TRBV29-1 and TRBJ2-5; no clear D gene. The ends were cut back, 7 bases at V and 9 bases at J, with 12 bases in the middle. The germline CDR1 and CDR2 sequences are SQVTM and ANQGSEA. This CDR3 comprises 10 residues. For the CDR3, the DNA is TGCAGCGCCGACCAAGAACCCCAGTACTTC. It codes for CSADQEPQYF. Complete variable domain (other parts from reference TRBV29-1 and TRBJ2-5): SAVISQKPSRDICQRGTSLTIQCQVDSQVTMMFWYRQQPGQSLTLIATANQGSEATYESGFVIDKFPISRPNLTFSTLTVSNMSPEDSSIYLCSADQEPQYFGPGTRLLVL.

Ten or more counts support this clonotype. V and J are TRBV14 and TRBJ1-2; D remains ambiguous. The CDR3 sequence is 12 residues long. Per the germline V gene, CDR1 is SGHDN and CDR2 is FVKESK. V lost 1 base and J lost 7, with 7 bases in between. The CDR3 DNA reads TGTGCCAGCAGCCAAGTAGGAGGTGGCTACACCTTC. It specifies CASSQVGGGYTF. Full variable domain (missing parts from reference TRBV14 and TRBJ1-2): EAGVTQFPSHSVIEKGQTVTLRCDPISGHDNLYWYRRVMGKEIKFLLHFVKESKQDESGMPNNRFLAERTGGTYSTLKVQPAELEDSGVYFCASSQVGGGYTFGSGTRLTVV.

This clonotype has a count of ten or more. The rearrangement joins TRBV7-2 to TRBJ1-2, with TRBD1 matching 9 bases. CDR3 size: 15 residues. Germline trimming cut 7 bases from V and 5 bases from J; bases unmatched to any gene: 11. Germline CDR1 is SGHTA and CDR2 is FQGNSA. In DNA, the CDR3 is TGTGCCAGCACCCCCGACGTGGGACAGGGATATGGCTACACCTTC. This translates into CASTPDVGQGYGYTF. Supplemented by reference TRBV7-2 and TRBJ1-2, the full variable domain reads GAGVSQSPSNKVTEKGKDVELRCDPISGHTALYWYRQSLGQGLEFLIYFQGNSAPDKSGLPSDRFSAERTGGSVSTLTIQRTQQEDSAVYLCASTPDVGQGYGYTFGSGTRLTVV.

The V call is TRBV12-3 or TRBV12-4, the J call TRBJ2-5; TRBD2 aligns across 11 bases. V shed 3 bases and J 5 bases; nucleotides not matched to a gene: 2. CDR3 length: 14 amino acids. The CDR3 spells CASSFVAGGETQYF. The CDR3 coding sequence is TGTGCCAGCAGTTTTGTAGCGGGAGGGGAGACCCAGTACTTC.

This clonotype occurred many times. The chain uses TRBV6-2 or TRBV6-3 and TRBJ1-5; D is unresolved. Per the germline V gene, CDR1 is MNHEY and CDR2 is SVGEGT. The CDR3 sequence is 17 residues long. The V end was cut by 6 bases, the J end by 7 bases, with 25 bases between. The CDR3 spells CASSLLAGPTVSQPQHF. As DNA, the CDR3 is TGTGCCAGCAGCCTCCTGGCAGGCCCCACTGTGAGCCAGCCCCAGCATTTT.

The sample holds many counts of this clonotype. The gene calls are TRBV10-2 and TRBJ2-3; 10 positions agree with TRBD2. The trim removed 10 bases at V and 3 bases at J, leaving 4 bases unmatched. Germline V gene lookup returns CDR1 WSHSY and CDR2 SAAADI. This CDR3 comprises 13 residues. CDR3 DNA: TGCGCCACAGGACTAGCGGCAACAGATACGCAGTATTTT. It is translated as CATGLAATDTQYF.

This clonotype appeared many times. This chain joins TRBV6-5 and TRBJ1-2, with 7 positions matching TRBD1. Germline CDR1 reads MNHEY; CDR2 reads SVGAGI. V lost 2 bases and J lost 5; bases outside the gene matches: 8. The CDR3 extends over 15 amino acids. CDR3 in amino acids: CASSYTLGQTYGYTF. As DNA, the CDR3 is TGTGCCAGCAGTTACACGTTGGGACAGACTTATGGCTACACCTTC.

This clonotype was observed a few times. CDR3: CASSPTGISTGELFF. CDR3 DNA sequence: TGTGCCAGCAGCCCGACAGGGATCAGCACCGGGGAGCTGTTTTTT. This chain links TRBV12-3 or TRBV12-4 with TRBJ2-2; 7 bases are a match to TRBD1. With 6 bases clipped from V and 4 bases from J, the junction kept 8 bases outside the gene matches. CDR3 length: 15 residues.

This clonotype was seen many times. The gene calls are TRBV5-5 and TRBJ2-6; possibly TRBD1 for D (5 bases). V was trimmed by 5 bases and J by 0 bases, leaving 15 bases between them. Germline CDR1 is SGHKS and CDR2 is YYEKEE (reference sequence). The CDR3 contains 17 residues. CDR3 residues: CASSPFQGSSGANVLTF. The CDR3 bases are TGTGCCAGCAGTCCGTTCCAGGGTAGCTCTGGGGCCAACGTCCTGACTTTC.

The sample holds many counts of this clonotype. The V gene is TRBV12-3 or TRBV12-4, the J gene TRBJ2-1; D gene ambiguous. The CDR3 consists of 13 residues. Trimming removed 5 bases from V and 2 bases from J, with 7 bases in between. Here the CDR3 DNA reads TGTGCCAGCAGTCCCGACGCCTACAATGAGCAGTTCTTC. Translation: CASSPDAYNEQFF.

This clonotype was detected many times. The rearrangement links TRBV18 to TRBJ2-5; unclear D gene. In germline, CDR1 is KGHSH, CDR2 LQKENI. This CDR3 region has 15 residues. Trimming removed 4 bases at V and 1 base at J, with 13 bases between. This CDR3 reads CASSLSGDFQETQYF. CDR3 nucleotides: TGTGCCAGCTCACTATCCGGTGACTTCCAAGAGACCCAGTACTTC. Filled out from reference TRBV18 and TRBJ2-5, the complete variable domain reads NAGVMQNPRHLVRRRGQEARLRCSPMKGHSHVYWYRQLPEEGLKFMVYLQKENIIDESGMPKERFSAEFPKEGPSILRIQQVVRGDSAAYFCASSLSGDFQETQYFGPGTRLLVL.

The sample holds many counts of this clonotype. The chain joins TRBV5-1 to TRBJ1-1; D gene ambiguous. V was trimmed by 4 bases and J by 0 bases, leaving 10 bases between them. The CDR3 has 14 residues. Per the germline V gene, CDR1 is SGHRS and CDR2 is YFSETQ. CDR3 nucleotides: TGCGCCAGCAGCCGCGGGTCCCTGAACACTGAAGCTTTCTTT. Translation: CASSRGSLNTEAFF.

This clonotype was detected ten times or more. V gene TRBV7-9 combines with J gene TRBJ2-2, with D maybe TRBD1 (6 bases). Per the germline V gene, CDR1 is SEHNR and CDR2 is FQNEAQ (reference sequence). CDR3 size: 15 residues. V was clipped by 1 base and J by 3 bases, with 9 bases between them. DNA of the CDR3: TGTGCCAGCAGCTTAGGGACAGCCCACACCGGGGAGCTGTTTTTT. Encoded protein: CASSLGTAHTGELFF.

In this sample, this clonotype turned up many times. The CDR3 DNA reads TGTGCCAGCAGCCCCGGGATTGGCTATGGCTACACCTTC. Its translation: CASSPGIGYGYTF. The chain combines TRBV6-6 with TRBJ1-2; D ambiguous. V gave up 6 bases and J gave up 4 bases, with 12 bases separating them. The CDR3 runs 13 residues. The germline V gene has CDR1 MNHNY and CDR2 SVGAGI (reference sequence).

This clonotype was seen only a few times. The chain carries TRBV7-6 and TRBJ2-1; D is undetermined. V lost 0 bases and J 7 bases, leaving 7 bases between the germline ends. Germline values: CDR1 SGHVS, CDR2 FNYEAQ. This CDR3 spans 13 amino acids. The CDR3 loop reads CASSLAASNEQFF. Written as DNA, the CDR3 is TGTGCCAGCAGCTTAGCGGCCTCTAATGAGCAGTTCTTC.

At least ten counts were recorded for this clonotype. The V and J genes are TRBV7-9 and TRBJ2-2, with no clear D. Germline assignment: CDR1 SEHNR and CDR2 FQNEAQ (reference sequence). V was pared by 2 bases and J by 3 bases, with 4 bases between. The CDR3 is 13 residues long. The CDR3 spells CASSLTDTGELFF. The CDR3 nucleotides are TGTGCCAGCAGCTTAACCGACACCGGGGAGCTGTTTTTT.

This clonotype was counted at least ten times. The rearrangement links TRBV6-5 to TRBJ2-3; 11 nucleotides line up with TRBD2. J was trimmed by 2 bases and V by 6 bases; bases with no gene match: 16. The CDR3 consists of 19 residues. Germline values: CDR1 MNHEY, CDR2 SVGAGI. CDR3 residues: CASSRELVAGGRVTDTQYF. The CDR3, as DNA: TGTGCCAGCAGCCGTGAGTTGGTAGCGGGAGGGCGGGTCACAGATACGCAGTATTTT.

This clonotype was observed at least ten times. The CDR3: CASNSGDRQETQYF. CDR3 sequence (DNA): TGCGCCAGCAACTCGGGGGACAGACAAGAGACCCAGTACTTC. V is TRBV5-1 and J is TRBJ2-5, with D possibly TRBD1 on 7 matching bases. Germline loops: CDR1 SGHRS, CDR2 YFSETQ. This CDR3 contains 14 residues. V gave up 6 bases and J gave up 2 bases, with 14 bases separating them.

A single count supports this clonotype. This chain joins TRBV5-1 and TRBJ1-1; D not certain. The germline CDR1 and CDR2 sequences are SGHRS and YFSETQ. Trimming took off 5 bases at V and 1 base at J, with 9 bases between the two ends. CDR3 length: 13 residues. CDR3 amino acids: CASRVSTNTEAFF. The CDR3 DNA is TGCGCCAGCAGGGTCAGCACGAACACTGAAGCTTTCTTT.

The chain joins TRBV2 to TRBJ2-3; TRBD1 aligns across 10 bases. The germline CDR1 and CDR2 sequences are SNHLY and FYNNEI. The CDR3 consists of 17 residues. V gave up 5 bases and J gave up 6 bases; unmatched junction bases: 14. The CDR3 loop is CASSTQGQGVFGDTQYF. The CDR3, as DNA: TGTGCCAGCAGTACGCAAGGACAGGGGGTGTTTGGGGATACGCAGTATTTT. Full variable domain (rest looked up from reference TRBV2 and TRBJ2-3): EPEVTQTPSHQVTQMGQEVILRCVPISNHLYFYWYRQILGQKVEFLVSFYNNEISEKSEIFDDQFSVERPDGSNFTLKIRSTKLEDSAMYFCASSTQGQGVFGDTQYFGPGTRLTVL.

This clonotype was observed many times. CDR3 amino acids: CASSRGAAYEQYF. CDR3 DNA: TGCGCCAGCAGCCGGGGGGCGGCGTACGAGCAGTACTTC. The chain couples TRBV10-2 to TRBJ2-7, with D maybe TRBD2 (7 bases). Germline CDR1 WSHSY, CDR2 SAAADI. This CDR3 is built from 13 residues. With 6 bases removed from V and 4 bases from J, the gap between germline ends came to 13 bases.

By its share, this clonotype is medium-sized. The gene calls are TRBV12-3 or TRBV12-4 and TRBJ1-5; a weak D match, TRBD1 (6 bases). The V gene lost 7 bases and the J gene lost 0 bases, with 13 bases spanning the gap. The CDR3 has 15 residues. This CDR3 is CASMVGALSNQPQHF. The CDR3 nucleotides are TGTGCCAGCATGGTGGGGGCCCTTAGCAATCAGCCCCAGCATTTT.

This clonotype appeared many times. The J gene is TRBJ2-5, the V gene TRBV4-2; D is uncertain. Trimming removed 0 bases at V and 1 base at J, with 0 bases between. The CDR3 runs 12 residues. Germline CDR1 and CDR2: LGHNA and YNFKEQ. Written as DNA, the CDR3 is TGTGCCAGCAGCCAAGACCAAGAGACCCAGTACTTC. Translation gives CASSQDQETQYF.

This clonotype was seen at least ten times. This rearrangement joins TRBV5-1 to TRBJ2-5; D remains ambiguous. V was pared by 0 bases and J by 5 bases, with 11 bases between. Germline loops: CDR1 SGHRS, CDR2 YFSETQ. The CDR3 sequence is 14 residues long. For the CDR3, the DNA is TGCGCCAGCAGCTTGGAACCGACATGGGAGACCCAGTACTTC. Encoded protein: CASSLEPTWETQYF.

This chain joins TRBV5-1 and TRBJ2-7; D is unclear. The CDR3 covers 16 residues. With 3 bases removed from V and 2 bases from J, the gap between germline ends came to 18 bases. Germline V gene data show CDR1 as SGHRS and CDR2 as YFSETQ. CDR3 loop: CASSYSASGTTYEQYF. The CDR3 DNA is TGCGCCAGCAGCTACTCGGCCTCGGGCACCACCTACGAGCAGTACTTC.

In this sample, this clonotype turned up many times. Compared with germline, one end of the junction differs, possibly owing to a read error. V and J are TRBV7-7 and TRBJ2-2, with D uncertain. CDR1 and CDR2 (germline): SSHAT, FNYEAQ (reference sequence). The CDR3 covers 13 residues. The CDR3 is CASSSALSGELFF. CDR3 sequence (DNA): TGTGCTAGCAGCTCCGCCCTCTCCGGGGAGCTGTTTTTT.

The chain couples TRBV10-3 to TRBJ2-7; 8 positions agree with TRBD1. The CDR3 has 13 amino acids. V lost 7 bases to trimming and J lost 0 bases; unmatched junction nucleotides: 2. Germline CDR1 is ENHRY and CDR2 is SYGVKD. The CDR3 coding sequence is TGTGCCATCACTGACAGGGGCTCCTACGAGCAGTACTTC. It translates to CAITDRGSYEQYF.

This clonotype was recorded many times. This chain uses TRBV5-6 with TRBJ2-2, with D uncertain. This CDR3 comprises 14 residues. Germline lookup yields CDR1 SGHDT and CDR2 YYEEEE. The V gene lost 0 bases and the J gene lost 0 bases, with 3 bases spanning the gap. The DNA of the CDR3 is TGTGCCAGCAGCTTGGACACGAACACCGGGGAGCTGTTTTTT. It specifies CASSLDTNTGELFF.

This clonotype was seen at least ten times. The CDR3 region has the DNA TGTGCCAGCAGTTCCCCCGGGACAGGCGAGCAGTACTTC. Translation: CASSSPGTGEQYF. The V and J genes are TRBV6-5 and TRBJ2-7, with 8 bases aligning to TRBD1. CDR1 is MNHEY and CDR2 is SVGAGI in the germline V gene. The CDR3 covers 13 residues. V shed 4 bases and J 6 bases; nucleotides not matched to a gene: 5.

This clonotype was recorded many times. V gene TRBV25-1 combines with J gene TRBJ2-5; D unresolved. V was pared by 4 bases and J by 0 bases, with 6 bases between. CDR1 is MGHDK and CDR2 is SYGVNS in the germline V gene. The CDR3 is 13 residues long. CDR3 DNA: TGTGCCAGCAGTGGGTCGTACCAAGAGACCCAGTACTTC. This translates into CASSGSYQETQYF.

Only a few counts were recorded for this clonotype. The rearrangement joins TRBV7-9 to TRBJ1-2; 10 nucleotides align to TRBD1. The CDR3 totals 13 residues. The germline gives CDR1 SEHNR, CDR2 FQNEAQ (reference sequence). V shed 5 bases, J shed 6 bases, and the junction held 3 bases outside the gene matches. The CDR3, as DNA: TGTGCCAGCAGCCGACAGGGGGCAGATGGCTACACCTTC. It codes for CASSRQGADGYTF.